The rows below give T cell receptor beta chains drawn from one sample of a study of cytomegalovirus exposure and HLA in healthy donors. Clones were sequenced by immunoSEQ multiplex PCR, and TCRdb holds only the in-frame ones, with some missing. The sample yields over 85,000 clones, roughly 85% seen once. The sample taken for sequencing was PBMCs. Receptor source: a middle-aged man in good health and CMV-seronegative. CDR3s include the opening cysteine and the closing phenylalanine or tryptophan. Fields, in order: V gene, clone size, D gene, J gene, CDR3 protein, CDR3 DNA. The D gene is left open where the match is weak. The listing skips clone size in some rows; elsewhere it reads once, few, many or a size class.

v_gene: TRBV18; abundance: -; d_gene: TRBD1; j_gene: TRBJ2-7; CDR3aa: CASSPNRGSPYEQYF; CDR3nt: TGTGCCAGCTCACCGAACAGGGGATCCCCCTACGAGCAGTACTTC
v_gene: TRBV7-9; abundance: -; d_gene: TRBD1; j_gene: TRBJ1-1; CDR3aa: CSSSPPSQGITEAFF; CDR3nt: TGTTCCAGCAGCCCGCCATCACAGGGGATCACTGAAGCTTTCTTT
v_gene: TRBV6-5; abundance: -; d_gene: -; j_gene: TRBJ1-2; CDR3aa: CASSYSSRVGLGYTF; CDR3nt: TGTGCCAGCAGTTACTCCAGCAGGGTCGGATTGGGCTACACCTTC
v_gene: TRBV19; abundance: -; d_gene: -; j_gene: TRBJ1-1; CDR3aa: CASRATVNTEAFF; CDR3nt: TGTGCCAGTAGGGCGACAGTGAACACTGAAGCTTTCTTT
v_gene: TRBV14; abundance: -; d_gene: TRBD2; j_gene: TRBJ2-1; CDR3aa: CASSQVALAAYNEQFF; CDR3nt: TGTGCCAGCAGCCAAGTCGCCCTAGCGGCATACAATGAGCAGTTCTTC
v_gene: TRBV4-3; abundance: -; d_gene: TRBD1; j_gene: TRBJ1-2; CDR3aa: CASSQVSGTGSAIPDGYTF; CDR3nt: TGCGCCAGCAGCCAAGTTTCAGGGACAGGGTCTGCTATCCCCGATGGCTACACCTTC
v_gene: TRBV5-6; abundance: -; d_gene: -; j_gene: TRBJ1-4; CDR3aa: CASSLVDRATNEKLFF; CDR3nt: TGTGCCAGCAGCTTGGTAGACAGAGCAACTAATGAAAAACTGTTTTTT
v_gene: TRBV10-1; abundance: -; d_gene: TRBD2; j_gene: TRBJ2-5; CDR3aa: CASSAQRGGPVETQYF; CDR3nt: TGCGCCAGCAGTGCCCAGCGGGGGGGCCCCGTAGAGACCCAGTACTTC
v_gene: TRBV2; abundance: -; d_gene: TRBD1; j_gene: TRBJ2-7; CDR3aa: CASSGDRGTYEQYF; CDR3nt: TGTGCCAGCAGTGGGGACAGGGGCACCTACGAGCAGTACTTC
v_gene: TRBV19; abundance: -; d_gene: -; j_gene: TRBJ2-3; CDR3aa: CASSLAVGSGSDTQYF; CDR3nt: TGTGCCAGTAGTTTAGCAGTGGGGTCAGGGTCAGATACGCAGTATTTT
v_gene: TRBV27; abundance: once; d_gene: -; j_gene: TRBJ2-1; CDR3aa: CASIGASYNEQFF; CDR3nt: TGTGCCAGCATAGGGGCCTCCTACAATGAGCAGTTCTTC
v_gene: TRBV4-1; abundance: -; d_gene: TRBD1; j_gene: TRBJ1-4; CDR3aa: CASSPGQGAIGEKLFF; CDR3nt: TGCGCCAGCAGCCCGGGACAGGGGGCGATTGGGGAAAAACTGTTTTTT
v_gene: TRBV12-5; abundance: -; d_gene: -; j_gene: TRBJ1-2; CDR3aa: CDSGLPLQGNGYTF; CDR3nt: TGTGATAGTGGTTTGCCCCTCCAGGGAAATGGCTACACCTTC
v_gene: TRBV9; abundance: few; d_gene: TRBD1; j_gene: TRBJ1-2; CDR3aa: CASLGGLPLGYTF; CDR3nt: TGTGCCAGCCTAGGGGGCCTTCCCCTTGGCTACACCTTC
v_gene: TRBV19; abundance: -; d_gene: -; j_gene: TRBJ1-2; CDR3aa: CASTNPGHTDGYTF; CDR3nt: TGTGCCAGTACCAACCCGGGACATACGGATGGCTACACCTTC
v_gene: TRBV5-1; abundance: -; d_gene: TRBD2; j_gene: TRBJ2-7; CDR3aa: CASSFRGGDEQYF; CDR3nt: TGCGCCAGCAGTTTCCGGGGGGGCGACGAGCAGTACTTC
v_gene: TRBV19; abundance: -; d_gene: TRBD1; j_gene: TRBJ2-5; CDR3aa: CASSIAGPRTGGSQETQYF; CDR3nt: TGTGCCAGTAGTATAGCGGGACCTCGGACAGGGGGTTCCCAAGAGACCCAGTACTTC
v_gene: TRBV7-6; abundance: once; d_gene: TRBD1; j_gene: TRBJ1-4; CDR3aa: CASSSRQGNEKLFF; CDR3nt: TGTGCCAGCAGCTCCCGACAGGGAAACGAAAAACTGTTTTTT
v_gene: TRBV10-1; abundance: -; d_gene: -; j_gene: TRBJ1-6; CDR3aa: CASSERGGVSPLHF; CDR3nt: TGCGCCAGCAGTGAGAGGGGGGGAGTTTCACCCCTCCACTTT
v_gene: TRBV18; abundance: -; d_gene: -; j_gene: TRBJ2-1; CDR3aa: CASSRERARGNEQFF; CDR3nt: TGTGCCAGCTCACGGGAAAGGGCTCGGGGGAATGAGCAGTTCTTC
v_gene: TRBV29-1; abundance: -; d_gene: -; j_gene: TRBJ1-2; CDR3aa: CSVDSYGYTF; CDR3nt: TGCAGCGTCGACAGCTATGGCTACACCTTC
v_gene: TRBV30; abundance: -; d_gene: -; j_gene: TRBJ2-7; CDR3aa: CAWTPGGSSYEQYF; CDR3nt: TGTGCCTGGACCCCCGGCGGCAGCTCCTACGAGCAGTACTTC
v_gene: TRBV2; abundance: once; d_gene: TRBD1; j_gene: TRBJ1-4; CDR3aa: CASSDLGGYDEKLFF; CDR3nt: TGTGCCAGCAGTGACCTAGGGGGCTACGATGAAAAACTGTTTTTT
v_gene: TRBV2; abundance: -; d_gene: TRBD1; j_gene: TRBJ2-7; CDR3aa: CASPGQGRYEQYF; CDR3nt: TGTGCCAGCCCGGGACAGGGACGATATGAGCAGTACTTC
v_gene: TRBV4-3; abundance: -; d_gene: TRBD1; j_gene: TRBJ1-3; CDR3aa: CASSQVTGGTGNTIYF; CDR3nt: TGCGCCAGCAGCCAAGTTACAGGGGGAACTGGAAACACCATATATTTT
v_gene: TRBV6-5; abundance: once; d_gene: TRBD2; j_gene: TRBJ2-3; CDR3aa: CASSYSAGVSDTQYF; CDR3nt: TGTGCCAGCAGTTACTCGGCGGGGGTCTCAGATACGCAGTATTTT
v_gene: TRBV27; abundance: -; d_gene: -; j_gene: TRBJ2-7; CDR3aa: CASSGVVGAQGGKEGVYEQYF; CDR3nt: TGTGCCAGCAGCGGGGTTGTCGGGGCACAAGGGGGTAAGGAAGGGGTATACGAGCAGTACTTC
v_gene: TRBV9; abundance: once; d_gene: TRBD2; j_gene: TRBJ2-5; CDR3aa: CASSVDWAGGRETQYF; CDR3nt: TGTGCCAGCAGCGTAGATTGGGCGGGGGGGCGGGAGACCCAGTACTTC
v_gene: TRBV7-2; abundance: -; d_gene: -; j_gene: TRBJ1-5; CDR3aa: CASSFGRGDQPQHF; CDR3nt: TGTGCCAGCAGCTTTGGCAGGGGTGATCAGCCCCAGCATTTT
v_gene: TRBV9; abundance: -; d_gene: -; j_gene: TRBJ1-3; CDR3aa: CASSGSGGSGNTIYF; CDR3nt: TGTGCCAGCAGCGGATCCGGGGGCTCTGGAAACACCATATATTTT
v_gene: TRBV5-1; abundance: -; d_gene: -; j_gene: TRBJ1-1; CDR3aa: CASSLQGSTEAFF; CDR3nt: TGCGCCAGCAGTCTCCAGGGGTCCACTGAAGCTTTCTTT
v_gene: TRBV4-1; abundance: -; d_gene: -; j_gene: TRBJ1-6; CDR3aa: CASSQEGQVINSPLHF; CDR3nt: TGCGCCAGCAGCCAAGAGGGCCAGGTGATTAATTCACCCCTCCACTTT
v_gene: TRBV5-1; abundance: once; d_gene: -; j_gene: TRBJ1-6; CDR3aa: CASSLAAGQSNSPLHF; CDR3nt: TGCGCCAGCAGCTTGGCGGCAGGACAGAGTAATTCACCCCTCCACTTT
v_gene: TRBV18; abundance: -; d_gene: TRBD1; j_gene: TRBJ1-2; CDR3aa: CASSRRQGNNYGYTF; CDR3nt: TGTGCCAGCTCAAGACGACAGGGGAATAACTATGGCTACACCTTC
v_gene: TRBV5-6; abundance: -; d_gene: -; j_gene: TRBJ1-6; CDR3aa: CASSSGDSPLHF; CDR3nt: TGTGCCAGCAGCTCGGGGGATTCACCCCTCCACTTT
v_gene: TRBV7-2; abundance: -; d_gene: -; j_gene: TRBJ2-4; CDR3aa: CASSLAELAKNIQYF; CDR3nt: TGTGCCAGCAGCTTAGCCGAACTAGCCAAAAACATTCAGTACTTC
v_gene: TRBV19; abundance: once; d_gene: -; j_gene: TRBJ1-3; CDR3aa: CASRNYRASAGNTIYF; CDR3nt: TGTGCCAGTCGAAACTACAGGGCTTCCGCTGGAAACACCATATATTTT
v_gene: TRBV11-2; abundance: -; d_gene: -; j_gene: TRBJ1-5; CDR3aa: CASSLGLVQPQHF; CDR3nt: TGTGCCAGCAGCTTAGGTTTAGTTCAGCCCCAGCATTTT
v_gene: TRBV9; abundance: -; d_gene: -; j_gene: TRBJ2-3; CDR3aa: CASSSGEWIPDTQYF; CDR3nt: TGTGCCAGCAGTTCAGGGGAGTGGATCCCAGATACGCAGTATTTT
v_gene: TRBV29-1; abundance: -; d_gene: -; j_gene: TRBJ1-1; CDR3aa: CSGRIPNTEAFF; CDR3nt: TGCAGCGGCAGAATACCGAACACTGAAGCTTTCTTT
v_gene: TRBV7-2; abundance: -; d_gene: -; j_gene: TRBJ1-6; CDR3aa: CASSLPPVSYNSPLHF; CDR3nt: TGTGCCAGCTCTTTACCCCCGGTCTCCTATAATTCACCCCTCCACTTT
v_gene: TRBV12-5; abundance: -; d_gene: -; j_gene: TRBJ2-5; CDR3aa: CASGSSGGETQYF; CDR3nt: TGTGCTAGTGGTTCCTCTGGGGGGGAGACCCAGTACTTC
v_gene: TRBV5-1; abundance: once; d_gene: -; j_gene: TRBJ1-4; CDR3aa: CASSLAAAATNEKLFF; CDR3nt: TGCGCCAGCAGCTTGGCCGCGGCAGCAACTAATGAAAAACTGTTTTTT
v_gene: TRBV11-2; abundance: -; d_gene: TRBD2; j_gene: TRBJ2-1; CDR3aa: CASSLDDLAGGTYNEQFF; CDR3nt: TGTGCCAGCAGCTTAGATGACCTAGCGGGGGGGACCTACAATGAGCAGTTCTTC
v_gene: TRBV30; abundance: -; d_gene: -; j_gene: TRBJ1-5; CDR3aa: CAWSSGVNQPQHF; CDR3nt: TGTGCCTGGAGTTCGGGAGTGAATCAGCCCCAGCATTTT
v_gene: TRBV19; abundance: -; d_gene: -; j_gene: TRBJ1-5; CDR3aa: CASSRRGSNQPQHF; CDR3nt: TGTGCCAGTAGTAGGCGGGGATCCAATCAGCCCCAGCATTTT
v_gene: TRBV5-1; abundance: -; d_gene: TRBD2; j_gene: TRBJ2-3; CDR3aa: CASSKGLAEITDTQYF; CDR3nt: TGCGCCAGCAGCAAGGGACTAGCGGAAATCACAGATACGCAGTATTTT
v_gene: TRBV19; abundance: -; d_gene: TRBD2; j_gene: TRBJ2-5; CDR3aa: CASSIIAGPPGTQYF; CDR3nt: TGTGCCAGTAGTATTATAGCGGGGCCCCCCGGGACCCAGTACTTC
v_gene: TRBV7-9; abundance: -; d_gene: TRBD1; j_gene: TRBJ1-2; CDR3aa: CASSLAGTGVGYTF; CDR3nt: TGTGCCAGCAGCTTAGCCGGGACAGGGGTTGGCTACACCTTC